This TCR beta chain is drawn from a study of blood T cells in healthy people across ages. About this clonotype: A far larger clone is only one base removed, so a read error is likely.

The CDR3 spans 12 residues. The use of a sample-barcoded 5' primer and a J-beta primer mix characterized a second PCR of about 6 to 11 cycles. A single record per CDR3 protein comes from TCRdb applying MiXCR to the 5' RACE reads. The repertoire holds 650,000 to 1,000,000 distinct CDR3 sequences, with roughly 40% as singletons. Each donor's blood draw was 7.5 to 10 milliliters of peripheral blood. Each sample gave at least 6 million isolated PBMCs. The extraction recovered at least 6 micrograms of total RNA per sample. This chain joins TRBV12-3 or TRBV12-4 and TRBJ1-2; D remains unclear. The sequencing input was blood. The receptor comes from a man aged 18 to 30 in good health. Here the CDR3 DNA reads TGTGCCAGCAGTCAAACTAACTATGACTACACCTTC. Encoded protein: CASSQTNYDYTF.